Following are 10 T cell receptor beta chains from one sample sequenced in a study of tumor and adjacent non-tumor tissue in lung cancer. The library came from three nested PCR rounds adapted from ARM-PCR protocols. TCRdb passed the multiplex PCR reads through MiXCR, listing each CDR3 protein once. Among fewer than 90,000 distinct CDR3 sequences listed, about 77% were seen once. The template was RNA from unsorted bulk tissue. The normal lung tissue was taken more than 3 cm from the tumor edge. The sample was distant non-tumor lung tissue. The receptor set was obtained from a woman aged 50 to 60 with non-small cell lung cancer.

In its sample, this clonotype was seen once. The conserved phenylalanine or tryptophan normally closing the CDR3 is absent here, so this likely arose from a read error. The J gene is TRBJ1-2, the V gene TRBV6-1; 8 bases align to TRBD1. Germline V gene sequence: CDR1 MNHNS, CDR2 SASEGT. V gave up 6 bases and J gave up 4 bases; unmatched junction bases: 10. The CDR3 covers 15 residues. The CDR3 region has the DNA TGTGCCAGCAGGCTGGGGCAGGGGGCCGGCTATGGCTACACCTTA. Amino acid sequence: CASRLGQGAGYGYTL.

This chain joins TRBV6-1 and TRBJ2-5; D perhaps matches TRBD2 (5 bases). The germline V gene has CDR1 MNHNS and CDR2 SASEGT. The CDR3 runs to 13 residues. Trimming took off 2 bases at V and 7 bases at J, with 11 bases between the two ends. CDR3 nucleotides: TGTGCCAGCAGTGAAACGCTCAGCGGGACCCAGTACTTC. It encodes CASSETLSGTQYF.

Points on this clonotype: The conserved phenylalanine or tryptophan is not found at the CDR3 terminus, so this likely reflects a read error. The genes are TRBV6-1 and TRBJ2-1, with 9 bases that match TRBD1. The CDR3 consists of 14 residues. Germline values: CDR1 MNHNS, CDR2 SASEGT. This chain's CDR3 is CATYWTGAWNDQFL. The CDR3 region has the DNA TGTGCCACTTATTGGACAGGGGCCTGGAATGATCAGTTCCTC.

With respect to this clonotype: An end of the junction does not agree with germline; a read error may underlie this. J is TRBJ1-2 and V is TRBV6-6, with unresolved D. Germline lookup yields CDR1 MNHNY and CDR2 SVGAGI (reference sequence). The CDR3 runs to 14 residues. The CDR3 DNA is TGTGCCAGCGGAGTGGGCTCAGCTAACTATGGCTACATCTTC. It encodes CASGVGSANYGYIF.

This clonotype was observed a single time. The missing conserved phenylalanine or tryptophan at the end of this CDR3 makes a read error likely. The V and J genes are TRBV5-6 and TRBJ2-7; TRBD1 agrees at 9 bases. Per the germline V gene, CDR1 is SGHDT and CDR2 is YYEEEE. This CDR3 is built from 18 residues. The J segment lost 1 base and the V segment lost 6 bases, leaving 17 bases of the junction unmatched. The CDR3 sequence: CASISSGTGTPASYEQYL. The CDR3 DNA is TGTGCCAGCATCTCATCCGGGACAGGGACGCCAGCGTCCTACGAGCAGTACCTC.

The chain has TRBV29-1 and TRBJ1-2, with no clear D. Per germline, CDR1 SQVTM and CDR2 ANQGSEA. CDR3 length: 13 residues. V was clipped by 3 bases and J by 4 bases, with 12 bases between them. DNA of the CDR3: TGCAGCGTTGAGCGTGCGGCTAGCTATGGCTACACCTTC. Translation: CSVERAASYGYTF.

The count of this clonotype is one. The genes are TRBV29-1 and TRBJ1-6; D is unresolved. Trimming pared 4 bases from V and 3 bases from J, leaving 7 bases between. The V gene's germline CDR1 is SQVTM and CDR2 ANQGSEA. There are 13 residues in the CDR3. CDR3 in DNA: TGCAGCGTTGGGGCAGACTATAATTCACCCCTCCACTTT. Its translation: CSVGADYNSPLHF.

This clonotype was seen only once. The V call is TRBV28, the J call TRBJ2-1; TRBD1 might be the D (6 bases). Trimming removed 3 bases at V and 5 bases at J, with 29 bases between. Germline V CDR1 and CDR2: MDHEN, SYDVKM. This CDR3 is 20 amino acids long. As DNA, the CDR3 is TGTGCCAGCAGTTTTCACTGGGAGTTTGGGCAGGGGAGTGGAAACAATGAGCAGTTCTTC. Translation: CASSFHWEFGQGSGNNEQFF.

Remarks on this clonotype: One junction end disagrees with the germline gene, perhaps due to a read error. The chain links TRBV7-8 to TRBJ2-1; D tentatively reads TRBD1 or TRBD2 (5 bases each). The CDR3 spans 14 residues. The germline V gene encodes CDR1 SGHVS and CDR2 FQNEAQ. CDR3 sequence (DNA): TGTGCCAGCAGTTTTCTGTCGGGGCTTAATGGGCAGTTCTTC. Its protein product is CASSFLSGLNGQFF.

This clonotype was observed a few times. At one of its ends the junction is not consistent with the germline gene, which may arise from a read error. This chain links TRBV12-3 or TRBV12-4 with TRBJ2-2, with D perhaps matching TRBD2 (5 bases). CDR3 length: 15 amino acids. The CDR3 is CASTRHLSVTGELLF. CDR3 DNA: TGTGCCAGCACACGTCATTTGTCAGTCACCGGGGAGCTGCTTTTT.